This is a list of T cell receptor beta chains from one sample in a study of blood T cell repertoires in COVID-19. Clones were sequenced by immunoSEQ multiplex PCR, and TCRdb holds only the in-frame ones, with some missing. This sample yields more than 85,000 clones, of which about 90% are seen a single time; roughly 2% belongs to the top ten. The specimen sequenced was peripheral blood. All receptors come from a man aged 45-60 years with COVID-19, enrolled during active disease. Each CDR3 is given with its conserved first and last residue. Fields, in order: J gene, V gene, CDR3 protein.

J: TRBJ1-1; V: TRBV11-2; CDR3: CASSSSGRTEAFF
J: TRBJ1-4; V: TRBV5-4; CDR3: CASSTKRTGPNEKLFF
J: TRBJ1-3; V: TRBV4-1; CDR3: CASSRGRDSGNTIYF
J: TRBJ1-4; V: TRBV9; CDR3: CASSLDGKTNEKLFF
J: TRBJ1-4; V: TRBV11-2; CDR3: CASSRANEKLFF
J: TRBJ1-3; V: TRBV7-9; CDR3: CASNQGPGNTIYF
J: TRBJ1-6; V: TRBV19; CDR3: CASSIGRTHNSPLHF
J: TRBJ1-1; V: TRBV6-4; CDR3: CASSPRPGTEAFF
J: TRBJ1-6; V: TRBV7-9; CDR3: CASSSGTAFSNSPLHF
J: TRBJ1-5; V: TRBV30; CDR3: CAWSSGTGGNQPQHF
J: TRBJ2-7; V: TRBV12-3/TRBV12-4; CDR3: CAVIDNSYEQYF
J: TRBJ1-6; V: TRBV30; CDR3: CAWARDRGRAPLHF
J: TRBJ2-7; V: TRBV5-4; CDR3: CASSASGGDTYEQYF
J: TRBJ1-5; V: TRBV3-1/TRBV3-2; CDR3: CASSQGGGVGPQHF
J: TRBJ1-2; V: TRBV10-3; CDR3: CAISDDGIYGYTF
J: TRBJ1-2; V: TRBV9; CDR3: CASSPGTGGVYGYTF
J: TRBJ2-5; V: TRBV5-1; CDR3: CASSLVGRQETQYF
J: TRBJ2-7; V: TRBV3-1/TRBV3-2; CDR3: CASSHGPRTGAYEQYF
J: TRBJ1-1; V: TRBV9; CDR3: CASSARQGARGAEAFF
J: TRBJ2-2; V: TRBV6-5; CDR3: CASRVSLTGELFF
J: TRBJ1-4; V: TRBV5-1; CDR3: CASSEQGAANEKLFF
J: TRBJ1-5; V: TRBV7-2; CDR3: CASSLGAQTSPQHF
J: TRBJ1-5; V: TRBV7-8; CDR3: CASSRGGTGPWPPQHF
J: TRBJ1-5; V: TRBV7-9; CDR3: CASSLGFPGGHSNQPQHF
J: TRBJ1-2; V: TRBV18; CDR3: CASSPGQSNYGYTF
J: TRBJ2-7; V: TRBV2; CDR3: CASSENLAGEIYEQYF
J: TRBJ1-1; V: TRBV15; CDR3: CATSVLRTGMNTEAFF
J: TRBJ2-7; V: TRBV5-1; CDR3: CASSPGPPGQYSYEQYF
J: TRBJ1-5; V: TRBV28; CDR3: CASSLTLNQPQHF
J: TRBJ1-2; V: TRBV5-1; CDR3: CASSLDFSNYGYTF
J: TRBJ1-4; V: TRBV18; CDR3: CASSRVIGQLFF
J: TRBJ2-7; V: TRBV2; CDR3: CASGTGKFYEQYF
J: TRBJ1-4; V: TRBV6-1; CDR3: CASSEALDRVDEKLFF